The clone carrying this T cell receptor beta chain was seen more than once but under ten times. The data belong to a study of blood T cell repertoires in COVID-19. The wider study: Sites across the United States, Italy and Spain contributed samples from acute and convalescent COVID-19.

This table comes from immunoSEQ multiplex PCR, and its TCRdb copy is limited to in-frame clones, with some not included. The sample holds under 300,000 clones; about 83% are singletons and the top ten take around 2%. This CDR3 has 15 residues. Trimming removed 6 bases from V and 4 bases from J, with 18 bases in between. The germline V gene encodes CDR1 LNHDA and CDR2 SQIVND (reference sequence). This chain links TRBV19 with TRBJ2-5; tentatively, D is TRBD2 (7 bases). This sequence was found in a man aged 30 to 45 who had recovered from COVID-19. Source material: peripheral blood. In nucleotides, the CDR3 is TGTGCCAGTAGCGTGTCGGGGGGCCCGACAGAGACCCAGTACTTC. Translation: CASSVSGGPTETQYF.